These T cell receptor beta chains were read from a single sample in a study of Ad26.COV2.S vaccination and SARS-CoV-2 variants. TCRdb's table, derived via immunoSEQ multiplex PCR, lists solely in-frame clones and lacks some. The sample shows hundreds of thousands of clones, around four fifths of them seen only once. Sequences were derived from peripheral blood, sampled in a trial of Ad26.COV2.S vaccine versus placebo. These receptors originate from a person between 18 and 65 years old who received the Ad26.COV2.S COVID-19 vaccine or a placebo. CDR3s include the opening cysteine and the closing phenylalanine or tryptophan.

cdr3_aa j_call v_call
CASRVLDGYTF TRBJ1-2 TRBV6-6
CASSPGTGSSRGYTF TRBJ1-2 TRBV2
CASSLDGANTEAFF TRBJ1-1 TRBV7-9
CASSLQGAAGANVLTF TRBJ2-6 TRBV18
CASSQPRDSYGYTF TRBJ1-2 TRBV4-1
CASSSEGAPPYNEQFF TRBJ2-1 TRBV14
CASSPGRGPDTF TRBJ1-2 TRBV3-1/TRBV3-2
CASSEWASYEQYF TRBJ2-7 TRBV6-1
CASSVDRGANYGYTF TRBJ1-2 TRBV9
CASTSAGPNEKLFF TRBJ1-4 TRBV6-5
CASSPRQSDTQYF TRBJ2-3 TRBV14
CAISAQQGGQETQYF TRBJ2-5 TRBV10-3
CASSENTRYGYTF TRBJ1-2 TRBV6-1
CASSYFGQGGSPLHF TRBJ1-6 TRBV6-2/TRBV6-3
CASGQGSSYEQYF TRBJ2-7 TRBV12-5
CASSLDGELFF TRBJ2-2 TRBV7-2
CASSFQDRNQPQHF TRBJ1-5 TRBV6-6
CASSQVKTQYF TRBJ2-5 TRBV3-1/TRBV3-2
CATSEGGTDTQYF TRBJ2-3 TRBV24-1
CASSLASGTQYF TRBJ2-5 TRBV12-3/TRBV12-4
CASSSGGNQPQHF TRBJ1-5 TRBV5-4
CAWSVIRSDTQYF TRBJ2-3 TRBV30
CSAPVLDQPQHF TRBJ1-5 TRBV29-1
CASNLRGATYNEQFF TRBJ2-1 TRBV5-6
CASSLSRTNYGYTF TRBJ1-2 TRBV11-3
CASSPRGTAFVQQYF TRBJ2-7 TRBV18
CASSWAETDTQYF TRBJ2-3 TRBV6-2/TRBV6-3
CASSQWTGGLYEQYF TRBJ2-7 TRBV5-1
CASPGGQHEQYF TRBJ2-7 TRBV7-7
CASSQDLQGLYGYTF TRBJ1-2 TRBV4-1
CASSLYGSGELFF TRBJ2-2 TRBV11-2
CASSEGEVETQYF TRBJ2-5 TRBV2
CASSDGLAGGGETQYF TRBJ2-5 TRBV4-1
CASSAQTGTGSGYTF TRBJ1-2 TRBV9
CSARQGAGTEAFF TRBJ1-1 TRBV29-1
CASSQVLDRNYGYTF TRBJ1-2 TRBV4-1
CASSIIDGNEQFF TRBJ2-1 TRBV19
CASSQGADRVVYGYTF TRBJ1-2 TRBV4-3
CASSLDWTGKSRQPQHF TRBJ1-5 TRBV5-5
CASSSGWDEQYF TRBJ2-7 TRBV11-2
CASSLGTGDTDTQYF TRBJ2-3 TRBV11-2
CASGLLRGTRANYGYTF TRBJ1-2 TRBV12-5
CASSLDGQAYEQYF TRBJ2-7 TRBV5-1
CATSRDLSSNEQYF TRBJ2-7 TRBV15
CASTSGGINSYEQYF TRBJ2-7 TRBV5-6
CASSFRDLLYNSPLHF TRBJ1-6 TRBV7-2
CASSIWSGRSYNEQFF TRBJ2-1 TRBV19
CASSGNSNQPQHF TRBJ1-5 TRBV5-1